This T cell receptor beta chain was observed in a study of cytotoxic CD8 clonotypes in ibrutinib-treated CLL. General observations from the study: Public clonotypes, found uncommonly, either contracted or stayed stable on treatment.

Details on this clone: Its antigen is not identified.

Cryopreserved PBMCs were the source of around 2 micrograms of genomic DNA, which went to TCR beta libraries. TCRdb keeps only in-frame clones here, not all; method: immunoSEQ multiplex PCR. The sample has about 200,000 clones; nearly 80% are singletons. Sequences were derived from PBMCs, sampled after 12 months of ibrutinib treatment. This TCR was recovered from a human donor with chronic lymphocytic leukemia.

CDR3 in amino acids: CASSEAQGSGEKLFF. In DNA form, the CDR3 reads TGTGCCAGCAGTGAAGCGCAGGGGTCTGGAGAAAAACTGTTTTTT. The chain recombines TRBV2 with TRBJ1-4; D perhaps matches TRBD1 (6 bases). The V end was cut by 0 bases, the J end by 8 bases, with 13 bases between. The CDR3 sequence is 15 residues long. Per germline, CDR1 SNHLY and CDR2 FYNNEI.